Listed below are T cell receptor beta chains from one sample, sequenced in a study of CD8 T cells in Susac syndrome. Via MiXCR, TCRdb re-called the immunoSEQ multiplex PCR reads, giving one row per CDR3 protein. Among about 300,000 distinct CDR3 sequences listed, about 91% were seen once. Material: CD8+ T cells from PBMCs. These receptors were collected from a human donor with multiple sclerosis. CDR3s include the opening cysteine and the closing phenylalanine or tryptophan. A D gene is named only where the DNA matches it firmly. For some rows the clone size is stated as once, few or many, or as a class when expanded; others skip it.

V	size	J	D	DNA	CDR3
TRBV7-9	NA	TRBJ2-7	NA	TGTGCCAGCAGCTTATCAGCAGGGTCGGGGTCCTACGAGCAGTACTTC	CASSLSAGSGSYEQYF
TRBV30	NA	TRBJ2-1	NA	TGTGCCTGGAGTGTAACGGCAGGGCTATACAATGAGCAGTTCTTC	CAWSVTAGLYNEQFF
TRBV5-8	few	TRBJ2-7	NA	TGTGCCAGCAGCCCCTCCCACAGGGATGGGTACGAGCAGTACTTC	CASSPSHRDGYEQYF
TRBV19	NA	TRBJ2-2	NA	TGTGCCAGTAGTATTATCGTGACCGGGGAGCTGTTTTTT	CASSIIVTGELFF
TRBV29-1	once	TRBJ2-7	NA	TGCAGCGTTGGGACCATCTACGAGCAGTACTTC	CSVGTIYEQYF
TRBV24-1	NA	TRBJ2-3	NA	TGTGCCACCAGTGAAAGAGACTCTACTAGCACAGATACGCAGTATTTT	CATSERDSTSTDTQYF
TRBV13	NA	TRBJ2-7	TRBD2	TGTGCCAGCAGCTTAGGGATGACTAGCGGATCCTACGAGCAGTACTTC	CASSLGMTSGSYEQYF
TRBV12-3/TRBV12-4	NA	TRBJ2-1	TRBD2	TGTGCCAGCAGTCAACTAGCGGGAGGCTCCTACAATGAGCAGTTCTTC	CASSQLAGGSYNEQFF
TRBV30	NA	TRBJ2-1	TRBD2	TGTGCCTGGAGTGGGTGGGAGGGCCTCCAGAACTACAATGAGCAGTTCTTC	CAWSGWEGLQNYNEQFF
TRBV3-1	NA	TRBJ2-7	NA	TGTGCCAGCAGCCAAGCTCCAGGGGCCGCCTACGAGCAGTACTTC	CASSQAPGAAYEQYF
TRBV5-4	NA	TRBJ2-7	NA	TGTGCCAGCAGCTTGTTGGTCGGACTCGACGGCGAGCAGTACTTC	CASSLLVGLDGEQYF
TRBV7-9	NA	TRBJ2-3	TRBD2	TGTGCCAGCAGGGCCGGGACTAGCGGGAGTCCGGCAGATACGCAGTATTTT	CASRAGTSGSPADTQYF
TRBV30	NA	TRBJ1-1	NA	TGTGCCTGGTTCCGCCCGGGAGCCGTGGGGAGTTTTGAAGCTTTCTTT	CAWFRPGAVGSFEAFF
TRBV5-1	NA	TRBJ2-2	TRBD2	TGCGCCAGCAGCCCGGCGACTAGCGGGGGGGACTACACCGGGGAGCTGTTTTTT	CASSPATSGGDYTGELFF
TRBV27	NA	TRBJ2-7	TRBD1	TGTGCCAGCAGTTCAACCGGGACAGCTGCCTACGAGCAGTACTTC	CASSSTGTAAYEQYF
TRBV9	once	TRBJ1-4	NA	TGTGCCAGCAGCGTAGACGGGGTTGGAGAAAAACTGTTTTTT	CASSVDGVGEKLFF
TRBV28	NA	TRBJ1-4	TRBD1	TGTGCCAGCAGACCTACGGACAGGGGGGCTGAAAAACTGTTTTTT	CASRPTDRGAEKLFF
TRBV29-1	once	TRBJ2-7	TRBD2	TGCAGCGTTGAGGATCTAGCGGGAGGGGACTACGAGCAGTACTTC	CSVEDLAGGDYEQYF
TRBV7-2	few	TRBJ2-1	NA	TGTGCCAGCAGGACAGGTTACAATGAGCAGTTCTTC	CASRTGYNEQFF
TRBV4-3	NA	TRBJ2-4	TRBD2	TGCGCCAGCAGCCAAGAGACTTTCGGACTAGCCGAAAACATTCAGTACTTC	CASSQETFGLAENIQYF
TRBV7-2	few	TRBJ2-7	NA	TGTGCCAGCAGCTTGCGGGGATCGGCCTACGAGCAGTACTTC	CASSLRGSAYEQYF
TRBV5-5	once	TRBJ2-2	NA	TGTGCCAGCAGCTTGGAACTAGCTGACGCGAACACCGGGGAGCTGTTTTTT	CASSLELADANTGELFF
TRBV7-9	NA	TRBJ2-1	NA	TGTGCCAGCAGCTTAGGTGGGGGTAGTGGAGACTACAATGAGCAGTTCTTC	CASSLGGGSGDYNEQFF
TRBV2	NA	TRBJ2-5	NA	TGTGCCAGCAGTGAAAGGGTCACAGGCGGGGATGAAGAGACCCAGTACTTC	CASSERVTGGDEETQYF
TRBV29-1	NA	TRBJ1-1	NA	TGCAGCTCCAAACAGGCAGGCGCGACTGAAGCTTTCTTT	CSSKQAGATEAFF
TRBV9	few	TRBJ2-7	NA	TGTGCCAGCAGCGCCAATCTCCACGAGCAGTACTTC	CASSANLHEQYF
TRBV29-1	few	TRBJ2-7	TRBD2	TGCAGCGTAAGGGGACTAGCGGCCTCCTACGAGCAGTACTTC	CSVRGLAASYEQYF
TRBV2	NA	TRBJ2-1	TRBD2	TGTGCCAGCAGTGAATATGCGGGAGAGGGCAATGAGCAGTTCTTC	CASSEYAGEGNEQFF
TRBV19	NA	TRBJ2-2	TRBD1	TGTGCCAGTAGTATCCGGGACAGATCGACCGGGGAGCTGTTTTTT	CASSIRDRSTGELFF
TRBV20-1	once	TRBJ2-7	TRBD2	TGCAGTGCTAGAGATTGGACTAGCGGGGACTACGAGCAGTACTTC	CSARDWTSGDYEQYF
TRBV20-1	NA	TRBJ1-3	TRBD1	TGCAGTGCATATGACAGGGAGGTTTGGGGTGGAAACACCATATATTTT	CSAYDREVWGGNTIYF
TRBV27	few	TRBJ2-3	NA	TGTGCCAGCAGCACAGGGTGGGGGGGAGATACGCAGTATTTT	CASSTGWGGDTQYF
TRBV7-9	NA	TRBJ2-1	NA	TGTGCCAGCAGCCATGGGGTCCGGGGGGCGCGGAATGAGCAGTTCTTC	CASSHGVRGARNEQFF
TRBV6-5	NA	TRBJ2-3	TRBD1	TGTGCCAGCAGTCCACAGGGGTTGACCACAGATACGCAGTATTTT	CASSPQGLTTDTQYF
TRBV19	NA	TRBJ2-1	TRBD1	TGTGCCAGCTCGGGACAGGGGGGAAATGAGCAGTTCTTC	CASSGQGGNEQFF
TRBV5-1	NA	TRBJ2-7	NA	TGCGCCAGCACGTCGGGAGCCTTTTCCTACGAGCAGTACTTC	CASTSGAFSYEQYF
TRBV11-2	NA	TRBJ2-2	NA	TGTGCCAGCAGCTTAGAGGGGGCGGGGGTCCCCACCGGGGAGCTGTTTTTT	CASSLEGAGVPTGELFF
TRBV11-2	NA	TRBJ1-6	NA	TGTGCCAGCAGCTTAGGGGTCGGAAAGGACCTACCTAATTCACCCCTCCACTTT	CASSLGVGKDLPNSPLHF
TRBV12-3/TRBV12-4	once	TRBJ1-5	NA	TGTGCCAGCAGTTTAAAGTCGGGGGTGAGCAATCAGCCCCAGCATTTT	CASSLKSGVSNQPQHF
TRBV27	NA	TRBJ2-7	NA	TGTGCCAGCAGTCCCGGAGGTGGGATCTACGAGCAGTACTTC	CASSPGGGIYEQYF
TRBV2	NA	TRBJ2-1	NA	TGTGCCAGCAGTGAAGCATGGCTGGGAACCAATGAGCAGTTCTTC	CASSEAWLGTNEQFF
TRBV7-6	NA	TRBJ1-1	NA	TGTGCCAGCAGCTCATCGGGGCCGGGGACAACTGAAGCTTTCTTT	CASSSSGPGTTEAFF
TRBV3-1	NA	TRBJ2-3	NA	TGTGCCAGCAGCCAAGCGGAGGGACACACAGATACGCAGTATTTT	CASSQAEGHTDTQYF
TRBV6-4	few	TRBJ2-1	TRBD2	TGTGCCAGCAGCGGGACTAGCGGGCACAATGAGCAGTTCTTC	CASSGTSGHNEQFF
TRBV20-1	NA	TRBJ2-7	NA	TGCAGTGCTAGAGACGGACGAGACTACGAGCAGTACTTC	CSARDGRDYEQYF
TRBV6-4	NA	TRBJ1-1	TRBD1	TGTGCCAGCAGCCCCGGGGAGGGGCAGGGGGCTGAAGCTTTCTTT	CASSPGEGQGAEAFF
TRBV6-5	NA	TRBJ2-1	NA	TGTGCCAGCAGTTACTCGGGGTTCAATGAGCAGTTCTTC	CASSYSGFNEQFF
TRBV15	NA	TRBJ1-1	NA	TGTGCCACCAGCAGAGGCAGGGAATCGGCTGAAGCTTTCTTT	CATSRGRESAEAFF
TRBV11-2	NA	TRBJ2-7	NA	TGTGCCAGCAGCCTGTCTTCTAGCGAATACTACGAGCAGTACTTC	CASSLSSSEYYEQYF
TRBV29-1	NA	TRBJ1-1	NA	TGCAGCGCCCGGACAAGGGACGGCACTGAAGCTTTCTTT	CSARTRDGTEAFF
TRBV7-8	once	TRBJ2-1	NA	TGTGCCAGCAGCCCTCGGGAGGGGGCTGTCTATGAGCAGTTCTTC	CASSPREGAVYEQFF
TRBV5-6	few	TRBJ2-7	TRBD2	TGTGCCAGCAGCTGGGGACTAGCGGCCTACGAGCAGTACTTC	CASSWGLAAYEQYF
TRBV4-3	NA	TRBJ2-5	TRBD2	TGCGCCAGCAGCCAAGATGTGCTAGCGGAGGGGGAGACCCAGTACTTC	CASSQDVLAEGETQYF
TRBV27	NA	TRBJ1-5	NA	TGTGCCAGCAGTTTATCGAGAGGGGCTCCTCAGCCCCAGCATTTT	CASSLSRGAPQPQHF
TRBV28	NA	TRBJ2-5	TRBD1	TGTGCCAGCAGTTTAGGGACAGGGGATGCGGAGACCCAGTACTTC	CASSLGTGDAETQYF
TRBV6-5	NA	TRBJ2-1	NA	TGTGCCAGCAGAACACTAGGTAACTGGGACAATGAGCAGTTCTTC	CASRTLGNWDNEQFF
TRBV5-4	NA	TRBJ2-1	NA	TGTGCCAGCAGCCCAGTTCAGGATGGGAATGAGCAGTTCTTC	CASSPVQDGNEQFF
TRBV29-1	NA	TRBJ2-7	NA	TGCAGCGTTGAAGAGAGTTCCTACGAGCAGTACTTC	CSVEESSYEQYF
TRBV7-8	NA	TRBJ1-5	NA	TGTGCCAGCAGCTTAGGTTTCTATCAGCCCCAGCATTTT	CASSLGFYQPQHF